This T cell receptor (beta chain) was observed in a study of identical twins. This clonotype was picked up many times. As yet, its antigen is unknown. TCRdb re-analysed the 5' RACE reads in MiXCR, keeping a single row per CDR3 protein. This table holds around 280,000 distinct CDR3 sequences, roughly 8.6% found once. General study results and limits: Modeled out-of-frame TCR alpha sharing in monozygotic twins fell below observed levels.

The CDR3 is made up of 15 amino acids. Trimming at V came to 4 bases and at J to 7 bases, leaving 8 bases not matched to a gene. Germline V gene lookup returns CDR1 LGHDT and CDR2 YNNKEL (reference sequence). Separately, the same data were catalogued under a study of yellow fever vaccine responses in identical twins.

Specimen: memory (CD45RO+) T cells sorted from blood. This clonotype originated in a woman younger than 35 in good health. The chain is built from TRBV3-1 and TRBJ2-2; 8 bases line up with TRBD1. CDR3 sequence (DNA): TGTGCCAGCAGCCCCCTGGACAGGGATAGCGGGGAGCTGTTTTTT. This codes for CASSPLDRDSGELFF.